Below, 25 T cell receptor beta chains from the same sample are listed, as sequenced in a study of blood T cell repertoires in COVID-19. Profiling relied on immunoSEQ multiplex PCR, and the TCRdb table lists in-frame clones only, not all of them. Counted here are 340,000 or so clones, about 83% occurring once; the ten biggest clones make up around 3%. The sequenced material came from peripheral blood. The source is a man aged 25 to 40 with active or convalescent COVID-19.

The chain couples TRBV10-1 to TRBJ2-2; 10 bases map to TRBD1. The V and J ends lost 10 bases and 5 bases, in that order; junction bases with no gene match: 7. CDR3 length: 14 residues. Germline loops: CDR1 WNHNN, CDR2 SYGVQD (reference sequence). This CDR3 reads CAILRDRGTGELFF. In DNA, the CDR3 is TGCGCCATCCTCCGGGACAGGGGAACCGGGGAGCTGTTTTTT.

CDR3 bases: TGTGCCAGCAGCACCGGTCCCTGGTGGAATTCACCCCTCCACTTT. This codes for CASSTGPWWNSPLHF. J is TRBJ1-6 and V is TRBV28, with no clear D. The CDR3 spans 15 residues. V was pared by 6 bases and J by 7 bases, with 16 bases between. Looked up from germline, CDR1 is MDHEN and CDR2 is SYDVKM.

This chain uses TRBV4-3 with TRBJ2-3; possible D gene TRBD1, 5 bases. The CDR3 spans 17 residues. With 0 bases removed from V and 2 bases from J, the gap between germline ends came to 15 bases. The germline V gene encodes CDR1 LGHNA and CDR2 YSLEER. The DNA of the CDR3 is TGCGCCAGCAGCCAAGATCCCTTAGGGGCCTCCACAGATACGCAGTATTTT. Translation gives CASSQDPLGASTDTQYF.

V usage is TRBV7-2 and J usage is TRBJ1-1, with D uncertain. Trimming left V 1 base short and J 8 bases short, with 8 bases between. Germline lookup yields CDR1 SGHTA and CDR2 FQGNSA. This CDR3 comprises 12 residues. The CDR3 region is CASSLVSGEAFF. The CDR3 DNA reads TGTGCCAGCAGCTTAGTCAGCGGGGAAGCTTTCTTT.

The chain carries TRBV30 and TRBJ1-3; D is perhaps TRBD1 (5 bases). Trimming took off 1 base at V and 3 bases at J, with 7 bases between the two ends. The germline gives CDR1 GTSNPN, CDR2 SVGIG (reference sequence). The CDR3 is made up of 13 amino acids. The CDR3 spells CAWSAGGGNTIYF. For the CDR3, the DNA is TGTGCCTGGAGTGCCGGGGGTGGAAACACCATATATTTT. Combining the CDR3 with reference TRBV30 and TRBJ1-3 gives the whole variable domain SQTIHQWPATLVQPVGSPLSLECTVEGTSNPNLYWYRQAAGRGLQLLFYSVGIGQISSEVPQNLSASRPQDRQFILSSKKLLLSDSGFYLCAWSAGGGNTIYFGEGSWLTVV.

The chain has TRBV5-1 and TRBJ1-1; D ambiguous. V was cut by 0 bases and J by 1 base, with 4 bases left in between. The length of the CDR3 is 13 residues. Germline V lookup: CDR1 SGHRS, CDR2 YFSETQ. DNA for the CDR3: TGCGCCAGCAGCTTGGACAGGAACACTGAAGCTTTCTTT. Amino acid sequence: CASSLDRNTEAFF. The full variable domain, in which reference TRBV5-1 and TRBJ1-1 provide the parts outside the CDR3, is KAGVTQTPRYLIKTRGQQVTLSCSPISGHRSVSWYQQTPGQGLQFLFEYFSETQRNKGNFPGRFSGRQFSNSRSEMNVSTLELGDSALYLCASSLDRNTEAFFGQGTRLTVV.

The gene calls are TRBV6-5 and TRBJ1-5; D gene ambiguous. Per the germline V gene, CDR1 is MNHEY and CDR2 is SVGAGI. The CDR3 spans 13 residues. V lost 0 bases, J lost 5 bases, and 5 bases lay in between. CDR3 in amino acids: CASSYSPDQPQHF. In DNA form, the CDR3 reads TGTGCCAGCAGTTACTCTCCCGATCAGCCCCAGCATTTT.

CDR3 nucleotides: TGTGCCTGGAGTGCCCCGACTCCTGAGGGTAATCAGCCCCAGCATTTT. This gives the protein CAWSAPTPEGNQPQHF. The chain uses TRBV30 and TRBJ1-5; D is ambiguous. The V end was cut by 1 base, the J end by 4 bases, with 17 bases between. CDR1 GTSNPN and CDR2 SVGIG come from the germline V gene (reference sequence). The CDR3 is 16 residues long. Looking up the rest from reference TRBV30 and TRBJ1-5 gives the full variable domain: SQTIHQWPATLVQPVGSPLSLECTVEGTSNPNLYWYRQAAGRGLQLLFYSVGIGQISSEVPQNLSASRPQDRQFILSSKKLLLSDSGFYLCAWSAPTPEGNQPQHFGDGTRLSIL.

V usage is TRBV7-9 and J usage is TRBJ1-2, with D uncertain. Germline loops: CDR1 SEHNR, CDR2 FQNEAQ (reference sequence). This CDR3 has 17 amino acids. The ends were cut back, 5 bases at V and 4 bases at J, with 23 bases in the middle. CDR3 residues: CASSHPSVVADLYGYTF. CDR3 coding DNA: TGTGCCAGCAGCCATCCCAGCGTGGTCGCTGATCTCTATGGCTACACCTTC.

This clone was detected only a few times. The rearrangement joins TRBV9 to TRBJ1-3; D is uncertain. CDR3 length: 15 amino acids. Germline V CDR1 and CDR2: SGDLS, YYNGEE. V gave up 2 bases and J gave up 0 bases, with 9 bases separating them. As DNA, the CDR3 is TGTGCCAGCAGCGTCGACTGGAGCTCTGGAAACACCATATATTTT. Translating it yields CASSVDWSSGNTIYF.

The chain combines TRBV6-6 with TRBJ1-4; 8 positions agree with TRBD1. The CDR3 totals 15 residues. Unmatched junction bases numbered 6, after V lost 6 bases and J lost 3 bases. Germline CDR1 MNHNY, CDR2 SVGAGI (reference sequence). DNA for the CDR3: TGTGCCAGCAGGTTCACAGGGGGAGCTAATGAAAAACTGTTTTTT. Protein product: CASRFTGGANEKLFF.

The sample holds a few counts of this clone. The chain recombines TRBV12-5 with TRBJ2-3; 12 bases are a match to TRBD2. With V trimmed by 0 bases and J by 4 bases, 17 bases remained unmatched. The germline V gene has CDR1 LGHNT and CDR2 FRNRAP. The CDR3 contains 21 residues. Written as DNA, the CDR3 is TGTGCTAGTGGTTTGGTACGTACTAGCGGGGGGTTACCTCCCCCCGCAGATACGCAGTATTTT. It codes for CASGLVRTSGGLPPPADTQYF.

This clone came up a few times. The chain is built from TRBV11-2 and TRBJ2-3; D is perhaps TRBD2 (5 bases). The CDR3 covers 14 residues. Germline V gene sequence: CDR1 SGHAT, CDR2 FQNNGV. Trimming stripped 3 bases from V and 4 bases from J, with 11 bases between. The CDR3 sequence is CASSFLRAPDTQYF. CDR3 DNA sequence: TGTGCCAGCAGCTTCCTGAGGGCACCAGATACGCAGTATTTT.

This clone was counted only a few times. V and J are TRBV7-3 and TRBJ1-1; D remains ambiguous. This CDR3 spans 13 amino acids. V was pared by 5 bases and J by 1 base, with 8 bases between. Germline CDR1 is SGHTA and CDR2 is FQGTGA. The CDR3: CASSLARNTEAFF. In nucleotides, the CDR3 is TGTGCCAGCAGCCTCGCTAGGAACACTGAAGCTTTCTTT.

The chain recombines TRBV27 with TRBJ1-6, with D tentatively TRBD1 (6 bases). The germline CDR1 and CDR2 sequences are MNHEY and SMNVEV (reference sequence). The CDR3 spans 12 residues. V lost 8 bases to trimming and J lost 12 bases, with 14 bases between them. The CDR3 DNA is TGTGCCAGCGGACCTTCAGGGGAACCCCTCCACTTT. Translated, it gives CASGPSGEPLHF.

The table lists this clone with a few counts. The chain carries TRBV30 and TRBJ1-2; 8 bases fit TRBD1. V gave up 6 bases and J gave up 5 bases; unmatched junction bases: 8. This CDR3 is built from 13 residues. Looked up from germline, CDR1 is GTSNPN and CDR2 is SVGIG (reference sequence). The CDR3 DNA reads TGTGCCTGCCACCGGGACAGGCCATATGGCTACACCTTC. Protein product: CACHRDRPYGYTF.

The chain uses TRBV5-4 and TRBJ1-1, with 7 bases fitting TRBD1. Germline V gene data show CDR1 as SGHNT and CDR2 as YYREEE (reference sequence). The CDR3 contains 13 residues. Losses at the gene ends were 4 bases for V and 8 bases for J; bases not matched to a gene: 8. CDR3 sequence reads: CASSLRQGGEAFF. The CDR3 coding sequence is TGTGCCAGCAGCCTCCGACAGGGTGGGGAAGCTTTCTTT.

This chain connects TRBV9 to TRBJ1-1; 8 bases are a match to TRBD1. The J segment lost 11 bases and the V segment lost 4 bases, leaving 10 bases of the junction unmatched. The CDR3 covers 13 residues. Germline CDR1 and CDR2: SGDLS and YYNGEE. CDR3 amino acids: CASSTGQGGLAFF. The CDR3 DNA sequence: TGTGCCAGCAGCACTGGACAGGGCGGGTTGGCTTTCTTT.

The chain combines TRBV25-1 with TRBJ2-3, with D possibly TRBD2 on 5 matching bases. V was trimmed by 2 bases and J by 1 base, leaving 13 bases between them. The CDR3 totals 16 residues. CDR1 is MGHDK and CDR2 is SYGVNS in the germline V gene. For the CDR3, the DNA is TGTGCCAGCAGTGAAGCGGGCCCGTTGGGCACAGATACGCAGTATTTT. Encoded protein: CASSEAGPLGTDTQYF.

This clone was seen a single time. In DNA form, the CDR3 reads TGTGCCAGCAGACACGGACAGGGACGCACAGATACGCAGTATTTT. Protein product: CASRHGQGRTDTQYF. V usage is TRBV6-6 and J usage is TRBJ2-3; TRBD1 matches 8 bases. After removal of 6 bases from V and 1 base from J, the junction contained 6 bases not matched to a gene. Germline V CDR1 and CDR2: MNHNY, SVGAGI (reference sequence). The CDR3 covers 15 residues.

The chain combines TRBV30 with TRBJ1-4; perhaps TRBD1 as D (6 bases). With 1 base removed from V and 11 bases from J, the gap between germline ends came to 11 bases. This CDR3 has 12 amino acids. The V gene's germline CDR1 is GTSNPN and CDR2 SVGIG (reference sequence). This CDR3 is CAWSGNRVKLFF. The DNA for the CDR3 is TGTGCCTGGAGTGGGAACAGGGTGAAACTGTTTTTT.

This chain uses TRBV4-3 with TRBJ1-3; D is undetermined. CDR3 length: 16 amino acids. The germline CDR1 and CDR2 sequences are LGHNA and YSLEER. V was clipped by 2 bases and J by 2 bases, with 13 bases between them. CDR3 sequence (DNA): TGCGCCAGCAGCCAAAGTTCTCGAGGAGCTGGAAACACCATATATTTT. Protein: CASSQSSRGAGNTIYF.

V usage is TRBV25-1 and J usage is TRBJ2-7; TRBD1 matches 7 bases. V dropped 8 bases and J dropped 2; count of bases not matched to a gene: 6. The germline CDR1 and CDR2 sequences are MGHDK and SYGVNS. This CDR3 contains 13 residues. DNA for the CDR3: TGTGCCAGCGGCCGGCAGGGGGCCTACGAGCAGTACTTC. This encodes CASGRQGAYEQYF.

The chain couples TRBV19 to TRBJ2-5; D is uncertain. Trimming removed 3 bases from V and 2 bases from J, with 7 bases in between. CDR3 length: 13 residues. Germline V gene sequence: CDR1 LNHDA, CDR2 SQIVND (reference sequence). In DNA form, the CDR3 reads TGTGCCAGTAGTATCCAACTACAAGAGACCCAGTACTTC. Its protein is CASSIQLQETQYF.

The J gene is TRBJ1-3, the V gene TRBV16; the match to TRBD1 covers 9 bases. Germline-derived CDR1 and CDR2 are KGHSY and FQNENV. The CDR3 is 14 amino acids. The trim removed 6 bases at V and 4 bases at J, leaving 4 bases unmatched. DNA for the CDR3: TGTGCCAGCAGTGCGGGACAGGGAGGAAACACCATATATTTT. Translated, it gives CASSAGQGGNTIYF.